Each of the 25 T cell receptor beta chains below was sequenced from the same sample in a study of OX40 agonist ivuxolimab in advanced cancers. TCRdb's table, derived via immunoSEQ multiplex PCR, lists solely in-frame clones and lacks some. In the table there are some 100,000 clones, around 80% of which are singletons. Sequenced material: CD4+ or CD8+ T cells sorted from blood, taken in a trial of the OX40 agonist ivuxolimab. The origin of the receptors is an adult with an advanced solid tumor such as melanoma, head and neck, liver or kidney cancer.

The chain carries TRBV10-3 and TRBJ2-7, with 9 bases matching TRBD1. Germline lookup yields CDR1 ENHRY and CDR2 SYGVKD. Trimming removed 6 bases from V and 4 bases from J; junction bases left unmatched: 10. The CDR3 is made up of 15 amino acids. CDR3 in amino acids: CAISQKGTGLYEQYF. For the CDR3, the DNA is TGTGCCATCAGCCAGAAGGGGACAGGGTTGTACGAGCAGTACTTC.

The chain couples TRBV10-3 to TRBJ2-2; 8 nucleotides align to TRBD1. Germline trimming cut 5 bases from V and 3 bases from J; bases unmatched to any gene: 8. The germline gives CDR1 ENHRY, CDR2 SYGVKD. This CDR3 spans 16 amino acids. The DNA of the CDR3 is TGTGCCATCAGTAACCTAGGCAGGGGGCACACCGGGGAGCTGTTTTTT. Its translation is CAISNLGRGHTGELFF.

The gene calls are TRBV19 and TRBJ2-1; tentative D call: TRBD2 (7 bases). Germline CDR1 reads LNHDA; CDR2 reads SQIVND (reference sequence). V lost 5 bases and J 4 bases, leaving 18 bases between the germline ends. The CDR3 sequence is 16 residues long. In nucleotides, the CDR3 is TGTGCCAGTAGTCTCGATAGGGGGGGACTGTACAATGAGCAGTTCTTC. Translation gives CASSLDRGGLYNEQFF.

This chain uses TRBV7-2 with TRBJ2-5; 10 nucleotides agree with TRBD2. Germline V gene lookup returns CDR1 SGHTA and CDR2 FQGNSA. V trimming: 4 bases; J trimming: 4 bases; junction bases outside the gene matches: 6. The CDR3 length is 15 residues. CDR3 region: CASSSTSGRGETQYF. The CDR3 DNA reads as TGTGCCAGCAGCTCCACCAGCGGGAGGGGAGAGACCCAGTACTTC.

This clone has a single count. V and J are TRBV19 and TRBJ2-2, with a weak D call TRBD2 (6 bases). Germline lookup yields CDR1 LNHDA and CDR2 SQIVND (reference sequence). The CDR3 has 17 residues. V shed 0 bases and J shed 1 base, with 12 bases lying between them. CDR3 in DNA: TGTGCCAGTAGTATAGATCGCGGGGTTATGAACACCGGGGAGCTGTTTTTT. Its protein is CASSIDRGVMNTGELFF.

This chain links TRBV2 with TRBJ2-5; the match to TRBD1 covers 7 bases. Germline V gene data show CDR1 as SNHLY and CDR2 as FYNNEI. The V gene end was trimmed by 6 bases and the J gene end by 3 bases; junction bases not matched to a gene: 10. The CDR3 is 15 residues long. The CDR3: CASRAGTVFKETQYF. The CDR3, as DNA: TGTGCCAGCAGAGCCGGGACAGTTTTTAAAGAGACCCAGTACTTC.

This clone showed up just a few times. The chain carries TRBV19 and TRBJ2-7, with D perhaps matching TRBD1 (6 bases). Trimming removed 6 bases from V and 7 bases from J, with 16 bases in between. The V gene's germline CDR1 is LNHDA and CDR2 SQIVND (reference sequence). This CDR3 has 13 residues. Written as DNA, the CDR3 is TGTGCCAGTAGCCGTGTGGGGACAAGGGAGCAGTACTTC. This codes for CASSRVGTREQYF.

This clone has just one count. J is TRBJ2-7 and V is TRBV5-4, with D unresolved. Germline-derived CDR1 and CDR2 are SGHNT and YYREEE (reference sequence). The CDR3 covers 12 residues. Trimming removed 0 bases from V and 3 bases from J, with 4 bases in between. CDR3 sequence: CASSLEFYEQYF. The CDR3 nucleotides read TGTGCCAGCAGCTTGGAGTTCTACGAGCAGTACTTC.

V gene TRBV5-8 combines with J gene TRBJ2-1, with 8 bases lining up with TRBD1. This CDR3 is built from 18 residues. The V gene's germline CDR1 is SGHTS and CDR2 YDEGEE. V shed 4 bases and J 2 bases; nucleotides not matched to a gene: 14. The DNA for the CDR3 is TGTGCCAGCAGCATAACTACCGGGACAGGAAAGCCCTACAATGAGCAGTTCTTC. Residues: CASSITTGTGKPYNEQFF.

DNA of the CDR3: TGTGCCAGTCGAGAGGGAGGGGGGAGTCCCGGGGAGCTGTTTTTT. This encodes CASREGGGSPGELFF. J is TRBJ2-2 and V is TRBV19; D is perhaps TRBD2 (7 bases). The germline V gene has CDR1 LNHDA and CDR2 SQIVND (reference sequence). CDR3 size: 15 residues. The V end lost 8 bases, the J end lost 6 bases, and 19 bases lay between the germline ends.

The chain's CDR3 is CASSLKSGLNYGYTF. The CDR3 nucleotides are TGTGCCAGCAGCTTAAAGTCGGGACTTAACTATGGCTACACCTTC. The V call is TRBV7-2, the J call TRBJ1-2; perhaps TRBD1 as D (5 bases). Germline V gene lookup returns CDR1 SGHTA and CDR2 FQGNSA. This CDR3 is built from 15 residues. V was trimmed by 2 bases and J by 1 base, leaving 11 bases between them.

This clone was seen once. V and J are TRBV7-2 and TRBJ1-5, with D uncertain. Trimming stripped 6 bases from V and 1 base from J, with 16 bases between. The CDR3 length is 16 residues. Per the germline V gene, CDR1 is SGHTA and CDR2 is FQGNSA. CDR3 DNA: TGTGCCAGCAGTAGGGTTGGCAGCCCCAGCAATCAGCCCCAGCATTTT. Amino acids: CASSRVGSPSNQPQHF.

The chain is built from TRBV30 and TRBJ2-1; a possible D gene is TRBD1 (6 bases). Germline lookup yields CDR1 GTSNPN and CDR2 SVGIG (reference sequence). Trimming took 5 bases from V and 0 from J, leaving 8 bases between them. This CDR3 is 13 amino acids long. The CDR3 region is CAWGQSSYNEQFF. CDR3 sequence (DNA): TGTGCCTGGGGACAGAGCTCCTACAATGAGCAGTTCTTC.

The chain recombines TRBV12-5 with TRBJ2-7; TRBD1 is a possible D gene (5 bases). V lost 2 bases, J lost 4 bases, and 12 bases lay in between. This CDR3 has 14 amino acids. CDR1 and CDR2 (germline): LGHNT, FRNRAP. CDR3 sequence reads: CASGLQGAVYEQYF. The CDR3 DNA is TGTGCTAGTGGTTTGCAGGGTGCAGTTTACGAGCAGTACTTC.

In this sample, this clone turned up once. This rearrangement joins TRBV2 to TRBJ1-5; 8 bases are a match to TRBD1. V was pared by 6 bases and J by 4 bases, with 11 bases of the junction left unmatched. The germline V gene has CDR1 SNHLY and CDR2 FYNNEI. This CDR3 is built from 16 residues. CDR3 sequence (DNA): TGTGCCAGCAGCCTTACCGGGACAGGTAATAATCAGCCCCAGCATTTT. This encodes CASSLTGTGNNQPQHF.

The chain combines TRBV29-1 with TRBJ1-3; weak D call: TRBD1 (5 bases). Between the trimmed V and J ends, which lost 8 bases and 0 bases, there was a span of 14 bases. The V gene's germline CDR1 is SQVTM and CDR2 ANQGSEA. The CDR3 covers 14 residues. The CDR3, as DNA: TGCAGCTTCACCGGGACGGCCTCTGGAAACACCATATATTTT. Its translation is CSFTGTASGNTIYF.

The CDR3 protein is CASSVAGGPGELFF. The CDR3 region has the DNA TGTGCCAGCAGTGTAGCGGGAGGGCCCGGGGAGCTGTTTTTT. The chain combines TRBV6-1 with TRBJ2-2, with 11 bases fitting TRBD2. CDR3 length equals 14 residues. With 4 bases clipped from V and 6 bases from J, the junction kept 1 base outside the gene matches. Germline CDR1 is MNHNS and CDR2 is SASEGT.

V gene TRBV2 combines with J gene TRBJ2-3, with 11 bases identical to TRBD1. In germline, CDR1 is SNHLY, CDR2 FYNNEI. Trimming at V came to 6 bases and at J to 2 bases, leaving 4 bases not matched to a gene. This CDR3 has 15 amino acids. The CDR3 region is CASRVGQGVTDTQYF. CDR3 coding DNA: TGTGCCAGCAGAGTGGGACAGGGGGTCACAGATACGCAGTATTTT.

The chain joins TRBV5-1 to TRBJ2-3; a weak D match, TRBD1 (5 bases). This CDR3 region has 16 residues. Germline V lookup: CDR1 SGHRS, CDR2 YFSETQ. The V and J ends lost 6 bases and 1 base respectively, with 18 bases between them. The CDR3 DNA reads as TGCGCCAGCACCCGGGTCGTGGGGCCGGGCACAGATACGCAGTATTTT. Translating gives CASTRVVGPGTDTQYF.

The chain employs TRBV11-2 and TRBJ2-1; 10 nucleotides align to TRBD2. CDR3 size: 14 residues. V trimming: 2 bases; J trimming: 7 bases; junction bases outside the gene matches: 2. Germline V gene sequence: CDR1 SGHAT, CDR2 FQNNGV. In DNA form, the CDR3 reads TGTGCCAGCAGCTTAAGCGGGAGGGCTAATGAGCAGTTCTTC. It codes for CASSLSGRANEQFF. Full variable domain (remainder filled in from reference TRBV11-2 and TRBJ2-1): EAGVAQSPRYKIIEKRQSVAFWCNPISGHATLYWYQQILGQGPKLLIQFQNNGVVDDSQLPKDRFSAERLKGVDSTLKIQPAKLEDSAVYLCASSLSGRANEQFFGPGTRLTVL.

The chain has TRBV10-3 and TRBJ1-4; weak D call: TRBD1 (5 bases). This CDR3 comprises 14 residues. CDR1 and CDR2 (germline): ENHRY, SYGVKD. V lost 5 bases and J lost 2, with 9 bases in between. CDR3 sequence reads: CAISQGNTNEKLFF. CDR3 bases: TGTGCCATCAGTCAGGGCAACACTAATGAAAAACTGTTTTTT.

The chain combines TRBV19 with TRBJ1-1; D is ambiguous. Trimming pared 5 bases from V and 7 bases from J, leaving 11 bases between. The CDR3 is 12 residues long. Germline V gene data show CDR1 as LNHDA and CDR2 as SQIVND (reference sequence). The CDR3 is CASSPRQGEAFF. CDR3 nucleotides: TGTGCCAGTAGTCCTCGACAAGGTGAAGCTTTCTTT.

The rearrangement uses TRBV30 and TRBJ1-1, with TRBD1 as a possible D gene (6 bases). The V gene's germline CDR1 is GTSNPN and CDR2 SVGIG (reference sequence). The CDR3 contains 15 residues. The V end was cut by 2 bases, the J end by 2 bases, with 15 bases between. CDR3: CAWSSDRGGNTEAFF. The CDR3 coding sequence is TGTGCCTGGAGTTCGGACCGAGGGGGAAACACTGAAGCTTTCTTT.

The chain combines TRBV9 with TRBJ1-1; TRBD1 might be the D (5 bases). CDR1 and CDR2 (germline): SGDLS, YYNGEE. The CDR3 is 14 residues long. V was trimmed by 4 bases and J by 4 bases, leaving 14 bases between them. The chain's CDR3 is CASSPLRDGTEAFF. The CDR3 DNA reads TGTGCCAGCAGCCCGCTCAGGGACGGCACTGAAGCTTTCTTT.

This clone was seen just once. The gene calls are TRBV5-1 and TRBJ1-1, with a weak D call TRBD1 (6 bases). The CDR3 runs to 15 residues. V was cut by 0 bases and J by 4 bases, with 13 bases left in between. CDR1 is SGHRS and CDR2 is YFSETQ in the germline V gene. This CDR3 is CASSLETGLTTEAFF. CDR3 nucleotides: TGCGCCAGCAGCTTGGAAACAGGGTTGACCACTGAAGCTTTCTTT.